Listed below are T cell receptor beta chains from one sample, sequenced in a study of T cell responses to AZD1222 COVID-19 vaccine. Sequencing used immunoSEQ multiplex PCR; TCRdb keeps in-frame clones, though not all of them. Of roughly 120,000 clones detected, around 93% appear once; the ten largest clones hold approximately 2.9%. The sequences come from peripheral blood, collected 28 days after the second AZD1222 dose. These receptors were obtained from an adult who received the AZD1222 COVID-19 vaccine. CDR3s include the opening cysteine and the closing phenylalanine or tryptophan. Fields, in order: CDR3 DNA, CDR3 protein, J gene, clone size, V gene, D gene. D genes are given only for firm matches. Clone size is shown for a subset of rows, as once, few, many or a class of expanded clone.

CDR3nt: TGTGCCAGCAGTTTGGAGGGTAACTATGGCTACACCTTC
CDR3aa: CASSLEGNYGYTF
j_gene: TRBJ1-2
abundance: -
v_gene: TRBV12-3/TRBV12-4
d_gene: -

CDR3nt: TGCGCCAGCGGGAACTTCGGAGAAGCTTTCTTT
CDR3aa: CASGNFGEAFF
j_gene: TRBJ1-1
abundance: few
v_gene: TRBV10-1
d_gene: -

CDR3nt: TGTGCCAGCAGCCAAGCCATGGTGGGAGAGACCCAGTACTTC
CDR3aa: CASSQAMVGETQYF
j_gene: TRBJ2-5
abundance: -
v_gene: TRBV3-1/TRBV3-2
d_gene: -

CDR3nt: TGTGCCAGCGGGCGAGATATGAACACTGAAGCTTTCTTT
CDR3aa: CASGRDMNTEAFF
j_gene: TRBJ1-1
abundance: -
v_gene: TRBV7-6
d_gene: -

CDR3nt: TGTGCCAGCAGCTCCTCGTTGGGCCGGCCTAATGAAAAACTGTTTTTT
CDR3aa: CASSSSLGRPNEKLFF
j_gene: TRBJ1-4
abundance: -
v_gene: TRBV7-9
d_gene: -

CDR3nt: TGTGCCAGCAGCGGAGGACATGTGCAGGGGGCGAGGCAGCCCCAGCATTTT
CDR3aa: CASSGGHVQGARQPQHF
j_gene: TRBJ1-5
abundance: -
v_gene: TRBV5-8
d_gene: TRBD1

CDR3nt: TGTGCCAGCAGACAGGGGGTAGGGGAGGATGAGCAGTTCTTC
CDR3aa: CASRQGVGEDEQFF
j_gene: TRBJ2-1
abundance: -
v_gene: TRBV3-1/TRBV3-2
d_gene: TRBD1

CDR3nt: TGTGCCAGTAGTATGAGGATGAACCCGGGACCCGGGGGAATGAACACTGAAGCTTTCTTT
CDR3aa: CASSMRMNPGPGGMNTEAFF
j_gene: TRBJ1-1
abundance: once
v_gene: TRBV19
d_gene: -

CDR3nt: TGTGCCAGTAGTATACTGGGGACAGGACGTAACTATGGCTACACCTTC
CDR3aa: CASSILGTGRNYGYTF
j_gene: TRBJ1-2
abundance: -
v_gene: TRBV19
d_gene: TRBD1

CDR3nt: TGTGCCAGCCGGTCTGGAAACACCATATATTTT
CDR3aa: CASRSGNTIYF
j_gene: TRBJ1-3
abundance: -
v_gene: TRBV14
d_gene: -

CDR3nt: TGTGCCAGCAGTGAACCCGGGACACCTTACTTC
CDR3aa: CASSEPGTPYF
j_gene: TRBJ2-7
abundance: -
v_gene: TRBV6-1
d_gene: -

CDR3nt: TGTGCCAGCAGTCCTCCCTCCCTCCTAGCGGGAGCGGAGACAGATACGCAGTATTTT
CDR3aa: CASSPPSLLAGAETDTQYF
j_gene: TRBJ2-3
abundance: few
v_gene: TRBV28
d_gene: TRBD2

CDR3nt: TGTGCCAGCTGGGGGCTGGGGAATGAGCAGTTCTTC
CDR3aa: CASWGLGNEQFF
j_gene: TRBJ2-1
abundance: -
v_gene: TRBV11-2
d_gene: -

CDR3nt: TGTGCCAGCAGCTTCGTCGCGGGACAGGGGAATGAGCAGTTCTTC
CDR3aa: CASSFVAGQGNEQFF
j_gene: TRBJ2-1
abundance: -
v_gene: TRBV7-2
d_gene: TRBD1

CDR3nt: TGTGCCAGCAGTTTCAGGGGGGAGGGCCGGACCCAGTACTTC
CDR3aa: CASSFRGEGRTQYF
j_gene: TRBJ2-5
abundance: -
v_gene: TRBV27
d_gene: -

CDR3nt: TGCCTCTTCCTGTATGGCTACACCTTC
CDR3aa: CLFLYGYTF
j_gene: TRBJ1-2
abundance: once
v_gene: TRBV5-1
d_gene: -

CDR3nt: TGTGCCAGCAGTTACCACACTGGAACCGGAGAGACCCAGTACTTC
CDR3aa: CASSYHTGTGETQYF
j_gene: TRBJ2-5
abundance: -
v_gene: TRBV2
d_gene: -

CDR3nt: TGTGCCAGCTCACCCCCGGGGACAAGGGGAACCGGGGAGCTGTTTTTT
CDR3aa: CASSPPGTRGTGELFF
j_gene: TRBJ2-2
abundance: -
v_gene: TRBV18
d_gene: -

CDR3nt: TGTGCCAGCAGCTTACTCGGACAGAACTATGGCTACACCTTC
CDR3aa: CASSLLGQNYGYTF
j_gene: TRBJ1-2
abundance: -
v_gene: TRBV13
d_gene: -

CDR3nt: TGTGCCACCAGCAGTGCCCCGGGACTAGCCTACGAGCAGTACTTC
CDR3aa: CATSSAPGLAYEQYF
j_gene: TRBJ2-7
abundance: -
v_gene: TRBV15
d_gene: TRBD2

CDR3nt: TGCAGTGCTAGAGATCGCAGGACCATATATTTT
CDR3aa: CSARDRRTIYF
j_gene: TRBJ1-3
abundance: -
v_gene: TRBV20-1
d_gene: -

CDR3nt: TGTGCCAGCAGTTCCCCTTCACAGGGAGTCTATGGCTACACCTTC
CDR3aa: CASSSPSQGVYGYTF
j_gene: TRBJ1-2
abundance: few
v_gene: TRBV27
d_gene: -

CDR3nt: TGTGCCAGCAGACACGAGCTGAACACCGGGGAGCTGTTTTTT
CDR3aa: CASRHELNTGELFF
j_gene: TRBJ2-2
abundance: -
v_gene: TRBV28
d_gene: -

CDR3nt: TGCGCCAGCAGCTTCGGGGATAGTGGCTACACCTTC
CDR3aa: CASSFGDSGYTF
j_gene: TRBJ1-2
abundance: once
v_gene: TRBV5-1
d_gene: -

CDR3nt: TGTGCCAGCAGCTATAGTGCGGAGCGGCAAGAGACCCAGTACTTC
CDR3aa: CASSYSAERQETQYF
j_gene: TRBJ2-5
abundance: once
v_gene: TRBV7-7
d_gene: -

CDR3nt: TGTGCCAGCAGTTACTCAGGGCGGAACACTGAAGCTTTCTTT
CDR3aa: CASSYSGRNTEAFF
j_gene: TRBJ1-1
abundance: many
v_gene: TRBV6-5
d_gene: -

CDR3nt: TGTGCCAGCAGCAACCCGGGACAGGTAGGGTCCTACGAGCAGTACTTC
CDR3aa: CASSNPGQVGSYEQYF
j_gene: TRBJ2-7
abundance: -
v_gene: TRBV5-4
d_gene: TRBD1

CDR3nt: TGTGCCAGCAGCCAACCCAGGCAGGGGGGATACTCTGGAAACACCATATATTTT
CDR3aa: CASSQPRQGGYSGNTIYF
j_gene: TRBJ1-3
abundance: -
v_gene: TRBV3-1/TRBV3-2
d_gene: TRBD1

CDR3nt: TGTGCCAGCAGTAAGGACAGAAGAAGGAAAGAGGGACAGCCCCAGCATTTT
CDR3aa: CASSKDRRRKEGQPQHF
j_gene: TRBJ1-5
abundance: -
v_gene: TRBV5-5
d_gene: -

CDR3nt: TGTGCCAGCAGTGAATCAAGATCTGCTAGCGGCTACACCTTC
CDR3aa: CASSESRSASGYTF
j_gene: TRBJ1-2
abundance: -
v_gene: TRBV2
d_gene: -

CDR3nt: TGTGCCAGCAGCCCACAGGGAGGATATAATTCACCCCTCCACTTT
CDR3aa: CASSPQGGYNSPLHF
j_gene: TRBJ1-6
abundance: few
v_gene: TRBV5-6
d_gene: -

CDR3nt: TGTGCCAGCAGCGTAGCGGGTACCTACAATGAGCAGTTCTTC
CDR3aa: CASSVAGTYNEQFF
j_gene: TRBJ2-1
abundance: -
v_gene: TRBV27
d_gene: TRBD2

CDR3nt: TGTGCCAGCAGCCCCCGGTCAAATGAGCAGTTCTTC
CDR3aa: CASSPRSNEQFF
j_gene: TRBJ2-1
abundance: -
v_gene: TRBV7-9
d_gene: -

CDR3nt: TGTGCCAGCAGTTTGTCTGCGAGGGTTTATACGGAAGCTTTCTTT
CDR3aa: CASSLSARVYTEAFF
j_gene: TRBJ1-1
abundance: -
v_gene: TRBV27
d_gene: -

CDR3nt: TGTGCCAGCAGTCGGGACGGCTATGGCTACACCTTC
CDR3aa: CASSRDGYGYTF
j_gene: TRBJ1-2
abundance: -
v_gene: TRBV6-5
d_gene: -

CDR3nt: TGTGCCAGCAGTTACGGGCAGTTAACCTATGGCTACACCTTC
CDR3aa: CASSYGQLTYGYTF
j_gene: TRBJ1-2
abundance: -
v_gene: TRBV6-5
d_gene: -

CDR3nt: TGTGCCAGCAGCGTAGGAGATATGAACACTGAAGCTTTCTTT
CDR3aa: CASSVGDMNTEAFF
j_gene: TRBJ1-1
abundance: -
v_gene: TRBV9
d_gene: -

CDR3nt: TGCGCCAGCAGCCATACAGCGGGAGGGCCCTCCTACGAGCAGTACTTC
CDR3aa: CASSHTAGGPSYEQYF
j_gene: TRBJ2-7
abundance: -
v_gene: TRBV4-1
d_gene: TRBD2

CDR3nt: TGTGCCAGCAGCCTTCGGGACAGGGCTAATCAGCCCCAGCATTTT
CDR3aa: CASSLRDRANQPQHF
j_gene: TRBJ1-5
abundance: -
v_gene: TRBV7-8
d_gene: TRBD1

CDR3nt: TGTGCCAGCTCGCCACCCCGGGACAGGGTACCAGATACGCAGTATTTT
CDR3aa: CASSPPRDRVPDTQYF
j_gene: TRBJ2-3
abundance: -
v_gene: TRBV18
d_gene: TRBD1

CDR3nt: TGTGCCAGCAGCTTAACCCCCCGAAGCTCCTACAATGAGCAGTTCTTC
CDR3aa: CASSLTPRSSYNEQFF
j_gene: TRBJ2-1
abundance: -
v_gene: TRBV7-2
d_gene: -

CDR3nt: TGTGCCAGCAGCCAAGCAAGGGGCAGGACTAGCGGCGCCATTTCAGATACGCAGTATTTT
CDR3aa: CASSQARGRTSGAISDTQYF
j_gene: TRBJ2-3
abundance: -
v_gene: TRBV3-1/TRBV3-2
d_gene: TRBD2

CDR3nt: TGTGCCACCAGCCCGGGCGGTACTGAAGCTTTCTTT
CDR3aa: CATSPGGTEAFF
j_gene: TRBJ1-1
abundance: -
v_gene: TRBV10-3
d_gene: -

CDR3nt: TGTGCCAGCAGCTTCAGCGGGAGGGGGGGAACAGGTACGCAGTATTTT
CDR3aa: CASSFSGRGGTGTQYF
j_gene: TRBJ2-3
abundance: -
v_gene: TRBV11-2
d_gene: TRBD2

CDR3nt: TGTGCCAGCAGTTTAAGCCGGTATGGCTACACCTTC
CDR3aa: CASSLSRYGYTF
j_gene: TRBJ1-2
abundance: -
v_gene: TRBV12-3/TRBV12-4
d_gene: -

CDR3nt: TGTGCCAGCAGTTTATTACCGACCCCAACTAATGAAAAACTGTTTTTT
CDR3aa: CASSLLPTPTNEKLFF
j_gene: TRBJ1-4
abundance: -
v_gene: TRBV27
d_gene: -

CDR3nt: TGTGCCAGCAGTGAATATGGTAGCAATCAGCCCCAGCATTTT
CDR3aa: CASSEYGSNQPQHF
j_gene: TRBJ1-5
abundance: -
v_gene: TRBV6-1
d_gene: -

CDR3nt: TGTGCCAGCAGCCGTTATGGGAACACTGAAGCTTTCTTT
CDR3aa: CASSRYGNTEAFF
j_gene: TRBJ1-1
abundance: -
v_gene: TRBV27
d_gene: -

CDR3nt: TGTGCCACCAGTGGAAGCTACGGGGAGCTGTTTTTT
CDR3aa: CATSGSYGELFF
j_gene: TRBJ2-2
abundance: -
v_gene: TRBV24-1
d_gene: -

CDR3nt: TGTGCCAGTAGTATAGATGCCCCCTCTCTAGCGGCCCGGCAAGAGACCCAGTACTTC
CDR3aa: CASSIDAPSLAARQETQYF
j_gene: TRBJ2-5
abundance: -
v_gene: TRBV19
d_gene: TRBD2